This T cell receptor beta chain derives from a study of tumor-infiltrating lymphocytes in primary liver carcinoma. Study as a whole: Subjects presented with primary liver carcinoma managed by surgical resection. With diameters of roughly 4 to 10 cm, tumors were stage T1-T3 N0M0. Whole-study findings and limits: The samples were not sorted (they were bulk), so CD4+ and CD8+ repertoires were not compared.

The CDR3 is 13 residues long. Per germline, CDR1 MNHEY and CDR2 SVGAGI. Blood RNA originated from unsorted whole blood, with germline DNA additionally extracted. Total RNA amounting to around 530 ng was the source from which TCR beta cDNA was made with a constant-region primer. ARM-PCR, slightly modified, supplied the TCR beta libraries through three nested multiplex PCR rounds. Running roughly 10 cycles apiece, the first two PCR rounds relied on TRBV1-TRBV30 forward primers together with a C-beta reverse primer. TCRdb itself ran the multiplex PCR reads through MiXCR, one entry per CDR3 protein. The sample gives fewer than 350,000 distinct CDR3 sequences, roughly 61% of which show up once; about 6.5% is in the top ten. A word on this clonotype: Antigen: not known. A junction boundary mismatches the germline segment, possibly from a read error.

Input material: peripheral blood. V gene TRBV6-5 combines with J gene TRBJ2-5; no firm D call. This clonotype was obtained from a man aged 40-49 years with primary liver carcinoma and hepatitis B virus infection. In DNA form, the CDR3 reads TGTGACAGCAATCAACAAATGGGGGAGACCCAGTACTTC. Amino acid sequence: CDSNQQMGETQYF.